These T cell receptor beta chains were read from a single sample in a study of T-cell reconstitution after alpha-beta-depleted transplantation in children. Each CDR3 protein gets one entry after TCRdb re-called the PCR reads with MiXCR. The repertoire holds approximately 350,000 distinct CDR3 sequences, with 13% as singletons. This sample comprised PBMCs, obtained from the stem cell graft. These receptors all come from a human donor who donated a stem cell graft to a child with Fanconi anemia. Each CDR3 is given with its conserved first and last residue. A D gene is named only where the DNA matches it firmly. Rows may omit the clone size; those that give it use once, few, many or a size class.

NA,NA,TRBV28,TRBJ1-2,CATFTEGREANYGYTF,TGTGCCACCTTTACCGAGGGGCGGGAAGCTAACTATGGCTACACCTTC
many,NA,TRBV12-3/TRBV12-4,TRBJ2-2,CASSLELNTGELFF,TGTGCCAGCAGTTTAGAGTTAAACACCGGGGAGCTGTTTTTT
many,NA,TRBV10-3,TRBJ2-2,CAISFLTGTGELFF,TGTGCCATCAGCTTCCTGACAGGCACCGGGGAGCTGTTTTTT
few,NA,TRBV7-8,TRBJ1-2,CASSLLDRHGYTF,TGTGCCAGCAGCCTCCTGGACAGACATGGCTACACCTTC
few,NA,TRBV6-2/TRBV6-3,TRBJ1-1,CASGDTVPFF,TGTGCCAGCGGTGATACAGTTCCTTTCTTT
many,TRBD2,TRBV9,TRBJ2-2,CASSVDPGGSAGELFF,TGTGCCAGCAGCGTAGATCCGGGGGGGTCAGCCGGGGAGCTGTTTTTT
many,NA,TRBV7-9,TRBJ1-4,CASSTEWGEKLFF,TGTGCCAGCAGCACCGAGTGGGGTGAAAAACTGTTTTTT
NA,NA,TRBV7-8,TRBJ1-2,CASSLLWQPYGYTF,TGTGCCAGCAGCTTACTCTGGCAGCCCTATGGCTACACCTTC
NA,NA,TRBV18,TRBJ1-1,CASSLKTGMNTEAFF,TGTGCCAGCTCACTCAAGACAGGCATGAACACTGAAGCTTTCTTT
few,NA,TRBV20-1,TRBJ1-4,CSARGYLSEKLFF,TGCAGTGCTAGGGGGTATTTGAGTGAAAAACTGTTTTTT
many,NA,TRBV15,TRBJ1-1,CATSRDMEGFTEAFF,TGTGCCACCAGCAGAGATATGGAAGGGTTCACTGAAGCTTTCTTT
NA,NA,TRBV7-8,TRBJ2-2,CASTRSQGRDTGELFF,TGTGCCAGCACTCGATCACAGGGGAGGGACACCGGGGAGCTGTTTTTT
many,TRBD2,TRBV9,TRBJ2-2,CASSAGAGRGYTGELFF,TGTGCCAGCAGCGCTGGAGCGGGACGCGGTTACACCGGGGAGCTGTTTTTT
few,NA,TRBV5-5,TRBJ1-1,CASSLVSRVEAFF,TGTGCCAGCAGCTTGGTATCCCGGGTCGAAGCTTTCTTT
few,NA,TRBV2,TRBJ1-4,CASREGNEKLFF,TGTGCCAGCAGAGAGGGTAATGAAAAACTGTTTTTT
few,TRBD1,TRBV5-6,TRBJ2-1,CASSLAGDRGSYNEQFF,TGTGCCAGCAGCTTGGCCGGGGACAGGGGTTCCTACAATGAGCAGTTCTTC
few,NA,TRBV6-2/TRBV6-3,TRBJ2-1,CASSYTQPPPNEQFF,TGTGCCAGCAGTTACACCCAGCCCCCTCCTAATGAGCAGTTCTTC
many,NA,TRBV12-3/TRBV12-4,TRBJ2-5,CASSLMTEETQYF,TGTGCCAGCAGTTTAATGACAGAAGAGACCCAGTACTTC
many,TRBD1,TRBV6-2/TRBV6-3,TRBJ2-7,CASSSPETGGREQYF,TGTGCCAGCAGTTCGCCGGAGACAGGGGGCCGTGAGCAGTACTTC
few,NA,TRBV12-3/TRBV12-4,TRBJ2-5,CASSPSDNQETQYF,TGTGCCAGCAGCCCATCCGACAACCAAGAGACCCAGTACTTC
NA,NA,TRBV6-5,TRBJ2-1,CASSLRPAAYNEQFF,TGTGCCAGCAGTTTAAGACCCGCTGCCTACAATGAGCAGTTCTTC
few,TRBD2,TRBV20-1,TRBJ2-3,CSATSFGLAGAFTDTQYF,TGCAGTGCCACCTCTTTCGGACTAGCGGGGGCCTTCACAGATACGCAGTATTTT
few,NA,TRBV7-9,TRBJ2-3,CASSFLGLTDTQYF,TGTGCCAGCAGCTTTTTAGGACTCACAGATACGCAGTATTTT
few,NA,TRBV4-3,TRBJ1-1,CASSQGLGRNTEAFF,TGCGCCAGCAGCCAAGGACTCGGACGGAACACTGAAGCTTTCTTT
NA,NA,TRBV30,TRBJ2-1,CAWSPPAYNEQFF,TGTGCCTGGAGTCCCCCAGCCTACAATGAGCAGTTCTTC
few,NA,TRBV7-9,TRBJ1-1,CASSMGGPTNTEAFF,TGTGCCAGCTCCATGGGTGGTCCAACGAACACTGAAGCTTTCTTT
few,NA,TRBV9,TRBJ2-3,CASSSREGTDTQYF,TGTGCCAGCAGCTCGAGAGAGGGCACAGATACGCAGTATTTT
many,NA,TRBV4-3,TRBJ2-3,CASSQDVGGAEGDTQYF,TGCGCCAGCAGCCAAGATGTGGGGGGGGCCGAGGGAGATACGCAGTATTTT
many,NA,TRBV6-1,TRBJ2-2,CASTPRMSAGELFF,TGTGCCAGCACTCCGAGAATGTCGGCCGGGGAGCTGTTTTTT
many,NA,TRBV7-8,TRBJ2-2,CASSLRGGANTGELFF,TGTGCCAGCAGCTTAAGGGGGGGCGCGAACACCGGGGAGCTGTTTTTT
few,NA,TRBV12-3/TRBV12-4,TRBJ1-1,CASSLGSPGLEAFF,TGTGCCAGCAGTTTAGGCTCCCCGGGTCTTGAAGCTTTCTTT